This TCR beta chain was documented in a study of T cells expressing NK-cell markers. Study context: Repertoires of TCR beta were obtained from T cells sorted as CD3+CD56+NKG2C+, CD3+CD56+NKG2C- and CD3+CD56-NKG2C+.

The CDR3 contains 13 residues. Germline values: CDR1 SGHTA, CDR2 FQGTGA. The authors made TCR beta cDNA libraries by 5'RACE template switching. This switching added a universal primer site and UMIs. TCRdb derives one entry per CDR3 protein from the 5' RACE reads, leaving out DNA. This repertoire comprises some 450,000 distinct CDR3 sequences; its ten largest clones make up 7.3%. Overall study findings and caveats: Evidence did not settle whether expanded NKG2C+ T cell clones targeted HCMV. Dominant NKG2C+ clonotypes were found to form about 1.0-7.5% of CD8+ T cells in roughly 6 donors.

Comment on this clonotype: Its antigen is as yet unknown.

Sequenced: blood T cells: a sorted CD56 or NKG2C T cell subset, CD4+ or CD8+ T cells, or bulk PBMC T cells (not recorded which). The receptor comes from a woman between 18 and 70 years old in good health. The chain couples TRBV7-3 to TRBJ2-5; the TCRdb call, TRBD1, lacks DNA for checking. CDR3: CASSFRRGETQYF.